The 17 T cell receptor beta chains below come from one sample, sequenced in a study of blood T cells in healthy people across ages. For the second PCR, which ran for roughly 7 to 11 cycles, a sample-barcoded 5' primer and a J-beta primer mix were used. TCRdb independently ran MiXCR on the 5' RACE reads; one entry per CDR3 protein. The table lists around 650,000 distinct CDR3 sequences, around 38% of them singletons, with roughly 30% in the top ten. The specimen was blood. The origin of the receptors is an older man in good health.

This clonotype was seen a single time. The chain recombines TRBV7-9 with TRBJ2-5, with D possibly called TRBD1 or TRBD2 (5 bases each). Trimming shortened V by 4 bases and J by 7 bases, and 13 bases separated the two germline ends. CDR1 and CDR2 from the germline V gene are SEHNR and FQNEAQ (reference sequence). The CDR3 consists of 13 residues. The CDR3 loop reads CASSSTSGGTQYF. Here the CDR3 DNA reads TGTGCCAGCAGCTCAACTAGTGGGGGGACCCAGTACTTC. The full variable domain, its missing parts supplied by reference TRBV7-9 and TRBJ2-5, is DTGVSQNPRHKITKRGQNVTFRCDPISEHNRLYWYRQTLGQGPEFLTYFQNEAQLEKSRLLSDRFSAERPKGSFSTLEIQRTEQGDSAMYLCASSSTSGGTQYFGPGTRLLVL.

This clonotype occurred many times. V usage is TRBV20-1 and J usage is TRBJ2-5; TRBD2 matches at 13 bases. Germline assignment: CDR1 DFQATT and CDR2 SNEGSKA (reference sequence). V dropped 6 bases and J dropped 2; count of bases not matched to a gene: 3. The CDR3 covers 14 residues. CDR3 sequence (DNA): TGCAGTGCAGAGGGACTAGCGGGGCAAGAGACCCAGTACTTC. Translated: CSAEGLAGQETQYF.

CDR3 sequence reads: CASSYSGRGAVNEQFF. In nucleotides, the CDR3 is TGTGCCAGCAGTTACTCCGGGAGGGGTGCGGTCAATGAGCAGTTCTTC. The chain uses TRBV6-5 and TRBJ2-1, with 8 bases fitting TRBD2. The length of the CDR3 is 16 residues. V shed 0 bases, J shed 6 bases, and the junction held 7 bases outside the gene matches. Germline V gene sequence: CDR1 MNHEY, CDR2 SVGAGI.

Of note for this clonotype: Just one base apart from a much larger clone, this may be a read error. The chain has TRBV3-1 and TRBJ2-1; 8 bases agree with TRBD2. This CDR3 region has 17 residues. Germline lookup yields CDR1 LGHDT and CDR2 YNNKEL (reference sequence). The J segment lost 10 bases and the V segment lost 2 bases, leaving 16 bases of the junction unmatched. CDR3 sequence reads: CASSQRPSGRPSYEQFF. CDR3 nucleotides: TGTGCCAGCAGCCAACGGCCTAGCGGGCGCCCCTCCTACGAGCAGTTCTTC.

The chain has TRBV20-1 and TRBJ2-3; D not resolved. The CDR3 spans 14 residues. V was shortened by 1 base and J by 0 bases, with 8 bases between the two germline ends. The germline V gene has CDR1 DFQATT and CDR2 SNEGSKA (reference sequence). CDR3: CSARARSSTDTQYF. In DNA form, the CDR3 reads TGCAGTGCTAGAGCTCGGAGTAGCACAGATACGCAGTATTTT.

The J gene is TRBJ1-4, the V gene TRBV20-1, with D unresolved. CDR3 length: 15 amino acids. In germline, CDR1 is DFQATT, CDR2 SNEGSKA (reference sequence). V dropped 5 bases and J dropped 4 bases, with 17 bases sitting between them. The chain's CDR3 is CSARSDGSYNEKLFF. DNA of the CDR3: TGCAGTGCTCGATCAGACGGGTCCTATAATGAAAAACTGTTTTTT.

V gene TRBV2 combines with J gene TRBJ2-1, with 9 positions matching TRBD2. TRBJ2-7 matches the DNA end more closely, so the J call is doubtful. The germline CDR1 and CDR2 sequences are SNHLY and FYNNEI. The CDR3 is 16 amino acids. Here the CDR3 reads CASSPSAGGPYNEQYF. The CDR3 DNA sequence: TGTGCCAGCAGTCCGAGCGCGGGAGGGCCCTACAATGAGCAGTACTTC.

V is TRBV15 and J is TRBJ2-5, with 8 nucleotides matching TRBD2. The CDR3 loop spans 16 amino acids. Germline CDR1 reads LNHNV; CDR2 reads YYDKDF (reference sequence). V gave up 0 bases and J gave up 11 bases; unmatched junction bases: 14. The CDR3 coding sequence is TGTGCCACCAGCAGAGAGGGGACGGGAGGGCCTTCTGAGCAGTACTTC. This sequence encodes CATSREGTGGPSEQYF.

This clonotype was recorded at least ten times. J is TRBJ2-5 and V is TRBV6-6; 12 bases are shared with TRBD2. V shed 5 bases and J 2 bases; nucleotides not matched to a gene: 6. The germline gives CDR1 MNHNY, CDR2 SVGAGI (reference sequence). This CDR3 contains 16 residues. CDR3 amino acids: CASSPPLAGGQETQYF. As DNA, the CDR3 is TGTGCCAGCAGTCCTCCACTAGCGGGGGGTCAAGAGACCCAGTACTTC.

V gene TRBV6-2 or TRBV6-3 combines with J gene TRBJ1-2; D uncertain. V was shortened by 0 bases and J by 7 bases, with 18 bases between the two germline ends. The CDR3 contains 16 residues. Germline CDR1 is MNHEY and CDR2 is SVGEGT. CDR3 region: CASSYSTGRTALGYTF. DNA for the CDR3: TGTGCCAGCAGTTACTCGACTGGCAGGACGGCACTTGGCTACACCTTC.

This clonotype was observed a handful of times. The CDR3, as DNA: TGCGCCAGCAGTGATAGCCAGGCCCACGAGCAGTACTTC. Its protein is CASSDSQAHEQYF. The rearrangement links TRBV10-1 to TRBJ2-7; D remains ambiguous. Germline V CDR1 and CDR2: WNHNN, SYGVQD (reference sequence). The V and J ends lost 3 bases and 5 bases respectively, with 11 bases between them. This CDR3 contains 13 residues.

This clonotype was seen ten or more times. The chain employs TRBV7-2 and TRBJ2-3; the D call may be TRBD1 or TRBD2 (5 bases each). The germline gives CDR1 SGHTA, CDR2 FQGNSA. The CDR3 runs 15 residues. The V gene lost 5 bases and the J gene lost 8 bases, with 20 bases spanning the gap. The CDR3 DNA is TGTGCCAGCAGCCTCCGGGGACCCCCCGTTGGTACGCAGTATTTT. Translating gives CASSLRGPPVGTQYF. Complete variable domain (other parts from reference TRBV7-2 and TRBJ2-3): GAGVSQSPSNKVTEKGKDVELRCDPISGHTALYWYRQSLGQGLEFLIYFQGNSAPDKSGLPSDRFSAERTGGSVSTLTIQRTQQEDSAVYLCASSLRGPPVGTQYFGPGTRLTVL.

V and J are TRBV7-2 and TRBJ2-7; TRBD2 agrees at 10 bases. From germline, CDR1 is SGHTA and CDR2 FQGNSA. CDR3 length equals 17 residues. Germline trimming cut 5 bases from V and 2 bases from J; bases unmatched to any gene: 12. CDR3 coding DNA: TGTGCCAGCAGCCCTCAACCCGGACTAGCGGAGACCTACGAGCAGTACTTC. It codes for CASSPQPGLAETYEQYF.

In this sample, this clonotype turned up many times. V gene TRBV20-1 combines with J gene TRBJ2-3; 12 positions agree with TRBD2. Germline CDR1 reads DFQATT; CDR2 reads SNEGSKA (reference sequence). The CDR3 runs to 15 residues. Trimming at V came to 1 base and at J to 5 bases, leaving 4 bases not matched to a gene. CDR3 sequence reads: CSARGLAGAGDTQYF. CDR3 sequence (DNA): TGCAGTGCTAGAGGACTAGCGGGAGCGGGAGATACGCAGTATTTT.

This clonotype occurred many times. V and J are TRBV29-1 and TRBJ2-5, with 8 bases aligning to TRBD1. This CDR3 has 15 residues. Unmatched junction bases numbered 7, after V lost 4 bases and J lost 0 bases. Looked up from germline, CDR1 is SQVTM and CDR2 is ANQGSEA. The CDR3 sequence: CSVVMDRAYQETQYF. In DNA, the CDR3 is TGCAGCGTTGTAATGGACAGGGCCTACCAAGAGACCCAGTACTTC.

The chain links TRBV7-9 to TRBJ1-5, with D uncertain. Germline V gene sequence: CDR1 SEHNR, CDR2 FQNEAQ (reference sequence). V lost 5 bases and J 2 bases, leaving 13 bases between the germline ends. This CDR3 region has 15 residues. CDR3 protein: CASSPRGNGNQPQHF. The CDR3 DNA is TGTGCCAGCAGCCCTAGAGGGAACGGCAATCAGCCCCAGCATTTT.

The chain links TRBV7-2 to TRBJ2-6, with D perhaps matching TRBD1 (6 bases). With 1 base removed from V and 1 base from J, the gap between germline ends came to 17 bases. The germline V gene has CDR1 SGHTA and CDR2 FQGNSA. This CDR3 contains 19 residues. The CDR3 coding sequence is TGTGCCAGCAGCTTAGTTGGGGGCGCGCAGTTGTCTGGGGCCAACGTCCTGACTTTC. Amino acids: CASSLVGGAQLSGANVLTF.